The TCR beta chain described here comes from a study of blood T cell repertoires in COVID-19. Data came from immunoSEQ multiplex PCR; TCRdb stores just in-frame clones and leaves some out. The sample contains roughly 340,000 clones, about 93% of which appear only once. The sequencing input was peripheral blood. This TCR came from a woman aged 18-30 years who had recovered from COVID-19.

The CDR3: CASSPRTSGIVDTQYF. The CDR3 DNA reads TGTGCCAGCAGCCCGAGGACTAGCGGGATTGTGGATACGCAGTATTTT. The rearrangement uses TRBV7-2 and TRBJ2-3; 12 bases match TRBD2. The CDR3 contains 16 residues. Germline values: CDR1 SGHTA, CDR2 FQGNSA. J gave up 6 bases and V 5 bases, and 9 bases lay outside the gene matches.